Listed here are 21 T cell receptor beta chains from one sample, sequenced in a study of persistence of HIV-infected CD4 T cells. The antigens these receptors bind are not known. Anti-CD3/anti-CD28 beads served as a nonspecific positive control stimulus. CD4+ T cells upregulating both CD40 ligand and CD69 were sorted as responding cells. The immunoSEQ assay was version 4, run in survey mode. The table came from immunoSEQ multiplex PCR; TCRdb's copy has only in-frame clones and leaves some out. The sample lists roughly 48,000 clones; 88% were seen once. The sample was CD4+ T cells sorted from PBMCs after approximately 20-hour stimulation, taken from a patient who received antiretroviral therapy. Receptors were obtained from an adult woman with HIV who was CMV-seropositive.

The chain links TRBV29-1 to TRBJ2-1; D not resolved. CDR1 is SQVTM, CDR2 ANQGSEA, per germline. Between the trimmed V and J ends, which lost 4 bases and 5 bases, there was a span of 9 bases. This CDR3 has 12 amino acids. This CDR3 is CSVVSLDNEQFF. The DNA for the CDR3 is TGCAGCGTTGTGTCCCTAGACAATGAGCAGTTCTTC.

This sequence joins TRBV3-1 (or the pseudogene TRBV3-2) and TRBJ1-2, with D perhaps matching TRBD1 (6 bases). This CDR3 region has 12 residues. Germline V gene lookup returns CDR1 LGHDT and CDR2 YNNKEL (reference sequence). V gave up 4 bases and J gave up 8 bases, with 11 bases separating them. The CDR3 DNA reads as TGTGCCAGCAGCCTCGGACAGAAGGGCTACACCTTC. Translation: CASSLGQKGYTF.

V and J are TRBV5-8 and TRBJ1-1, with 9 bases lining up with TRBD1. CDR3 length: 17 residues. The J segment lost 0 bases and the V segment lost 1 base, leaving 7 bases of the junction unmatched. Germline V CDR1 and CDR2: SGHTS, YDEGEE. This chain's CDR3 is CASSLFTGGGVNTEAFF. In DNA, the CDR3 is TGTGCCAGCAGCTTGTTTACAGGGGGCGGTGTGAACACTGAAGCTTTCTTT.

The chain employs TRBV19 and TRBJ2-3; D tentatively fits TRBD1 or TRBD2 (5 bases each). The germline gives CDR1 LNHDA, CDR2 SQIVND (reference sequence). The CDR3 is made up of 15 amino acids. V gave up 4 bases and J gave up 2 bases, with 13 bases separating them. This CDR3 is CASSTPFGATDTQYF. Here the CDR3 DNA reads TGTGCCAGTAGTACCCCTTTCGGGGCCACAGATACGCAGTATTTT.

The V and J genes are TRBV11-3 and TRBJ2-1; D is unresolved. The CDR3 spans 11 residues. The V gene lost 4 bases and the J gene lost 10 bases, with 8 bases spanning the gap. Looked up from germline, CDR1 is SGHNT and CDR2 is YENEEA. CDR3 amino acids: CASSSEGEQFF. The CDR3 coding sequence is TGTGCCAGCAGCTCTGAAGGGGAGCAGTTCTTC.

The chain couples TRBV3-1 (or the pseudogene TRBV3-2) to TRBJ1-1, with no clear D. Trimming stripped 0 bases from V and 7 bases from J, with 15 bases between. Germline V gene lookup returns CDR1 LGHDT and CDR2 YNNKEL (reference sequence). The CDR3 has 15 amino acids. CDR3 sequence (DNA): TGTGCCAGCAGCCAAGAATTAGGGCAGTTTAATGAAGCTTTCTTT. This sequence encodes CASSQELGQFNEAFF.

The rearrangement links TRBV4-2 to TRBJ2-7; TRBD2 agrees at 13 bases. With V trimmed by 1 base and J by 4 bases, 7 bases remained unmatched. Germline CDR1 is LGHNA and CDR2 is YNFKEQ. The CDR3 consists of 17 residues. The CDR3 sequence: CASSQAGTSGVVYEQYF. DNA for the CDR3: TGTGCCAGCAGCCAAGCCGGGACTAGCGGGGTAGTTTACGAGCAGTACTTC.

The chain uses TRBV5-1 and TRBJ2-2; TRBD1 agrees at 7 bases. V lost 3 bases to trimming and J lost 5 bases; unmatched junction nucleotides: 7. The CDR3 totals 15 residues. Germline lookup yields CDR1 SGHRS and CDR2 YFSETQ. DNA of the CDR3: TGCGCCAGCAGCTCCGGACAGGAAAAGACCGGGGAGCTGTTTTTT. It yields the protein CASSSGQEKTGELFF.

The genes are TRBV5-1 and TRBJ1-1; D is uncertain. The CDR3 has 13 amino acids. The V and J ends lost 7 bases and 1 base respectively, with 11 bases between them. In germline, CDR1 is SGHRS, CDR2 YFSETQ. CDR3 coding DNA: TGCGCCAGCGGTGTGGGTGGGAACACTGAAGCTTTCTTT. Protein: CASGVGGNTEAFF.

The chain links TRBV24-1 to TRBJ2-3; D is ambiguous. V dropped 4 bases and J dropped 0 bases, with 4 bases sitting between them. Germline V gene lookup returns CDR1 KGHDR and CDR2 SFDVKD. This CDR3 comprises 13 residues. The CDR3 region has the DNA TGTGCCACCAGTGAAGACAGCACAGATACGCAGTATTTT. It encodes CATSEDSTDTQYF.

The rearrangement links TRBV5-1 to TRBJ2-5; TRBD1 aligns across 12 bases. Germline trimming cut 0 bases from V and 5 bases from J; bases unmatched to any gene: 5. The CDR3 is made up of 16 amino acids. Germline V gene sequence: CDR1 SGHRS, CDR2 YFSETQ. Here the CDR3 DNA reads TGCGCCAGCAGCTTGGCCGGGACAGGGGGCAGGGAGACCCAGTACTTC. Amino acids: CASSLAGTGGRETQYF.

The chain links TRBV5-4 to TRBJ2-3, with 9 bases fitting TRBD1. The CDR3 is 15 residues long. The germline V gene has CDR1 SGHNT and CDR2 YYREEE (reference sequence). The junction had 5 bases not matched to a gene; V was cut back by 2 bases and J by 4 bases. The CDR3 DNA follows: TGTGCCAGCAGCTTTGGACAGGGGCGCGCAGATACGCAGTATTTT. Translating gives CASSFGQGRADTQYF.

The gene calls are TRBV12-3 or TRBV12-4 and TRBJ1-1, with D unclear. V gave up 0 bases and J gave up 3 bases, with 5 bases separating them. The CDR3 totals 13 residues. CDR3 amino acids: CASSLAWDTEAFF. The CDR3 coding sequence is TGTGCCAGCAGTTTAGCGTGGGACACTGAAGCTTTCTTT.

This chain uses TRBV30 with TRBJ1-2; 9 bases agree with TRBD1. J was trimmed by 4 bases and V by 5 bases; bases with no gene match: 2. CDR1 is GTSNPN, CDR2 SVGIG, per germline (reference sequence). The CDR3 consists of 12 residues. The CDR3 is CAWRTGVYGYTF. CDR3 bases: TGTGCCTGGCGGACAGGGGTCTATGGCTACACCTTC.

The chain is built from TRBV3-1 (or the pseudogene TRBV3-2) and TRBJ1-5, with D uncertain. Germline V lookup: CDR1 LGHDT, CDR2 YNNKEL (reference sequence). This CDR3 is built from 16 residues. Trimming cost V 0 bases and J 2 bases, with 11 bases left between them. The CDR3 region is CASSQEAGPGNQPQHF. The CDR3 DNA follows: TGTGCCAGCAGCCAAGAGGCAGGTCCGGGCAATCAGCCCCAGCATTTT.

The chain joins TRBV19 to TRBJ2-2; 7 bases are a match to TRBD2. The CDR3 consists of 16 residues. Germline CDR1 reads LNHDA; CDR2 reads SQIVND (reference sequence). V was clipped by 5 bases and J by 5 bases; unmatched bases: 11. CDR3 residues: CASSYSGRGGTGELFF. CDR3 coding DNA: TGTGCCAGTAGTTACTCGGGGAGGGGAGGAACCGGGGAGCTGTTTTTT.

This clone was detected only once. The V call is TRBV11-3, the J call TRBJ2-1; D gene ambiguous. V lost 4 bases, J lost 6 bases, and 10 bases lay in between. This CDR3 has 13 amino acids. CDR1 SGHNT and CDR2 YENEEA come from the germline V gene. Written as DNA, the CDR3 is TGTGCCAGCAGCTACGGACCCGCCAATGAGCAGTTCTTC. This gives the protein CASSYGPANEQFF.

The chain uses TRBV5-4 and TRBJ2-7; 7 bases fit TRBD1. Germline loops: CDR1 SGHNT, CDR2 YYREEE (reference sequence). V lost 4 bases to trimming and J lost 3 bases; unmatched junction nucleotides: 7. The CDR3 totals 14 residues. CDR3 DNA: TGTGCCAGCAGCCACCCCGACAGGGACTACGAGCAGTACTTC. It is translated as CASSHPDRDYEQYF.

The rearrangement links TRBV5-1 to TRBJ1-3, with 7 bases lining up with TRBD1. Trimming at V came to 0 bases and at J to 4 bases, leaving 1 base not matched to a gene. Germline CDR1 is SGHRS and CDR2 is YFSETQ. CDR3 size: 14 residues. CDR3 sequence: CASSLVGQGNTIYF. CDR3 DNA sequence: TGCGCCAGCAGCTTGGTGGGACAGGGAAACACCATATATTTT.

V and J are TRBV9 and TRBJ2-5; D perhaps matches TRBD2 (7 bases). Germline V gene data show CDR1 as SGDLS and CDR2 as YYNGEE. Trimming pared 0 bases from V and 2 bases from J, leaving 17 bases between. The CDR3 is 17 residues long. This CDR3 is CASSVGSGGGGQETQYF. The CDR3, as DNA: TGTGCCAGCAGCGTAGGTTCGGGGGGCGGTGGACAAGAGACCCAGTACTTC.

This sequence joins TRBV5-1 and TRBJ1-6; the D gene is possibly TRBD1 (6 bases). The ends were cut back, 5 bases at V and 8 bases at J, with 17 bases in the middle. Germline V gives CDR1 SGHRS, CDR2 YFSETQ. There are 15 residues in the CDR3. The CDR3: CASRGAGEVDSPLHF. The CDR3, as DNA: TGCGCCAGCAGAGGCGCAGGGGAGGTTGATTCACCCCTCCACTTT.